This section outlines one TCR beta chain sequence together with its context. The sample is drawn from a study of OX40 agonist ivuxolimab in advanced cancers. The germline gives CDR1 SGHRS, CDR2 YFSETQ. V was pared by 4 bases and J by 5 bases, with 12 bases between. CDR3 length: 13 residues. Produced via immunoSEQ multiplex PCR; TCRdb's table is partial and in-frame only. The repertoire has roughly 60,000 clones, approximately 85% of them found once; the top ten carry about 2.6%. The sequence came from an adult with an advanced solid tumor such as melanoma, head and neck, liver or kidney cancer. The sample here was CD4+ or CD8+ T cells sorted from blood, taken in a trial of the OX40 agonist ivuxolimab. The chain uses TRBV5-1 and TRBJ1-2; unclear D gene. The CDR3 protein is CASSSHHGYGYTF. CDR3 coding DNA: TGCGCCAGCAGCAGCCACCATGGGTATGGCTACACCTTC. Full variable domain (outside the CDR3, taken from reference TRBV5-1 and TRBJ1-2): KAGVTQTPRYLIKTRGQQVTLSCSPISGHRSVSWYQQTPGQGLQFLFEYFSETQRNKGNFPGRFSGRQFSNSRSEMNVSTLELGDSALYLCASSSHHGYGYTFGSGTRLTVV.